This is a list of T cell receptor beta chains from one sample in a study of early T cells in non-severe SARS-CoV-2 infection. TCRdb used MiXCR to reprocess the 5' RACE reads, holding one entry per CDR3 protein. Of 65,000 to 95,000 distinct CDR3 sequences in the sample, about 16% were seen once. Specimen: whole blood. These receptors all stem from an adult who was a healthcare worker with PCR-confirmed SARS-CoV-2 infection or an uninfected control (not recorded which). Each CDR3 is given with its conserved first and last residue. A D gene is named only where the DNA matches it firmly. Where a row states a size, it is once, few, many or the class of an expanded clone; other rows omit it.

d_call	v_call	j_call	clone_size	cdr3_aa	cdr3_nt
-	TRBV11-1	TRBJ2-3	-	CASSLAVSGIWDTQYF	TGTGCCAGCAGCTTAGCTGTCTCCGGGATATGGGATACGCAGTATTTT
TRBD2	TRBV3-1	TRBJ2-1	-	CASSPHGTSGDSAYNEQFF	TGTGCCAGCAGCCCCCACGGGACTAGCGGGGATAGCGCCTACAATGAGCAGTTCTTC
TRBD2	TRBV11-1	TRBJ2-2	medium-sized	CASSLRERGVSNTGELFF	TGTGCCAGCAGCTTACGAGAGCGGGGGGTTTCGAACACCGGGGAGCTGTTTTTT
-	TRBV11-3	TRBJ1-5	few	CASSLDRNQPQHF	TGTGCCAGCAGCTTAGATCGGAATCAGCCCCAGCATTTT
-	TRBV20-1	TRBJ2-1	-	CSARGGVVFEQFF	TGCAGTGCTAGAGGGGGGGTTGTCTTTGAGCAGTTCTTC
-	TRBV12-3/TRBV12-4	TRBJ2-1	once	CASSLAPGPNYNEQFF	TGTGCCAGCAGTTTAGCCCCGGGACCTAACTACAATGAGCAGTTCTTC
-	TRBV24-1	TRBJ2-3	few	CATSDRRGDTQYF	TGTGCCACCAGTGACCGGCGAGGAGATACGCAGTATTTT
-	TRBV28	TRBJ1-6	-	CASSSGTRETPLHF	TGTGCCAGCAGCTCCGGGACAAGGGAAACACCCCTCCACTTT
TRBD2	TRBV28	TRBJ2-1	few	CASRSSGTPFSNEQFF	TGTGCCAGCAGATCTAGCGGGACCCCCTTTTCGAATGAGCAGTTCTTC
-	TRBV7-6	TRBJ2-2	medium-sized	CASSPVPGASSTGELFF	TGTGCCAGCAGTCCGGTACCAGGGGCTAGTAGCACCGGGGAGCTGTTTTTT
-	TRBV7-9	TRBJ1-1	few	CASSFYRDTAFF	TGTGCCAGCAGCTTTTACCGGGACACAGCTTTCTTT
TRBD2	TRBV9	TRBJ2-7	few	CASSVGPPGLAGGSSYEQYF	TGTGCCAGCAGCGTAGGCCCACCGGGACTAGCGGGAGGGAGCTCCTACGAGCAGTACTTC
TRBD1	TRBV10-2	TRBJ1-2	-	CASSESGTGRVYGYTF	TGCGCCAGCAGTGAGTCCGGGACAGGGCGAGTCTATGGCTACACCTTC
-	TRBV14	TRBJ2-7	-	CASSHGSYSERVAYEQYF	TGTGCCAGCAGCCACGGCTCTTACTCCGAGCGGGTAGCCTACGAGCAGTACTTC
TRBD1	TRBV7-9	TRBJ2-7	few	CASSLRDSPFEQYF	TGTGCCAGCAGCTTAAGGGACAGCCCCTTCGAGCAGTACTTC
-	TRBV7-7	TRBJ2-2	-	CASSLFMGTGELFF	TGTGCTAGCAGCTTATTCATGGGGACCGGGGAGCTGTTTTTT
TRBD1	TRBV10-2	TRBJ2-3	many	CASSEWLSAGGSDTQYF	TGCGCCAGCAGTGAGTGGTTGTCGGCAGGGGGCTCAGATACGCAGTATTTT
TRBD1	TRBV28	TRBJ1-4	-	CASSLAGDRVGVEKLFF	TGTGCCAGCAGTTTAGCGGGGGACAGGGTTGGAGTGGAAAAACTGTTTTTT
-	TRBV19	TRBJ2-7	few	CASSIRVLDRRAPWPYEQYF	TGTGCCAGTAGTATAAGAGTTCTCGATCGAAGGGCCCCATGGCCCTACGAGCAGTACTTC
-	TRBV3-1	TRBJ2-3	few	CASSRRQAQQADTQYF	TGTGCCAGCAGTCGCCGACAGGCTCAACAGGCAGATACGCAGTATTTT
TRBD1	TRBV10-3	TRBJ1-5	-	CATGTANQPQHF	TGTGCCACTGGGACAGCGAATCAGCCCCAGCATTTT
-	TRBV7-9	TRBJ2-1	-	CASNRLGGRFNEQFF	TGTGCCAGCAACCGATTAGGGGGGAGATTCAATGAGCAGTTCTTC
TRBD2	TRBV6-2/TRBV6-3	TRBJ2-1	-	CASSYPKREVQFF	TGTGCCAGCAGTTACCCGAAGCGGGAGGTGCAGTTCTTC
-	TRBV2	TRBJ2-1	-	CASSVLSSYNEQFF	TGTGCCAGCAGTGTTTTAAGCTCCTACAATGAGCAGTTCTTC
-	TRBV29-1	TRBJ2-5	-	CSVVRAQETQYF	TGCAGCGTTGTTCGGGCCCAAGAGACCCAGTACTTC
-	TRBV12-5	TRBJ2-1	-	CASGLTGHNEQFF	TGTGCTAGTGGTTTGACAGGCCACAATGAGCAGTTCTTC
-	TRBV28	TRBJ1-6	-	CASRTGPGPLHF	TGTGCCAGCAGAACAGGGCCAGGTCCCCTCCACTTT
TRBD1	TRBV7-7	TRBJ2-7	few	CASSSRQGGEQYF	TGTGCTAGCAGCTCAAGACAGGGGGGCGAGCAGTACTTC
-	TRBV10-3	TRBJ1-6	many	CATHRVDGSPLHF	TGTGCCACCCACCGGGTAGACGGTTCACCCCTCCACTTT
TRBD2	TRBV7-2	TRBJ2-1	few	CASSLGLGYNEQFF	TGTGCCAGCAGCTTGGGACTAGGATACAATGAGCAGTTCTTC
-	TRBV7-8	TRBJ2-7	-	CASSPPQLLVSYEQYF	TGTGCCAGCAGCCCTCCGCAACTTCTGGTTTCCTACGAGCAGTACTTC
-	TRBV20-1	TRBJ2-5	-	CSAAREGGQETQYF	TGCAGTGCTGCGCGCGAGGGGGGGCAAGAGACCCAGTACTTC
-	TRBV7-9	TRBJ1-1	few	CASSLNSGATEAFF	TGTGCCAGCAGCTTAAATTCGGGGGCCACTGAAGCTTTCTTT
-	TRBV20-1	TRBJ2-7	few	CSARVLAFSYEQYF	TGCAGTGCTAGGGTTCTAGCGTTCTCCTACGAGCAGTACTTC
-	TRBV15	TRBJ2-7	-	CATSRDPGFYEQYF	TGTGCCACCAGCAGGGACCCCGGATTCTACGAGCAGTACTTC
-	TRBV7-9	TRBJ1-1	-	CASSLLTEMNTEAFF	TGTGCCAGCAGCTTGCTGACGGAGATGAACACTGAAGCTTTCTTT
TRBD1	TRBV6-5	TRBJ2-6	-	CASSYLSGTGSSGANVLTF	TGTGCCAGCAGTTACCTCTCCGGGACAGGCAGTTCTGGGGCCAACGTCCTGACTTTC
-	TRBV6-5	TRBJ2-7	few	CASSYSGTDSYEQYF	TGTGCCAGCAGTTACTCCGGAACAGACTCCTACGAGCAGTACTTC
TRBD1	TRBV12-3/TRBV12-4	TRBJ1-4	many	CASRTGGYEKLFF	TGTGCCTCCCGGACAGGGGGCTATGAAAAACTGTTTTTT
-	TRBV6-2/TRBV6-3	TRBJ1-2	many	CASSYRGGYGYTF	TGTGCCAGCAGTTACCGGGGCGGCTATGGCTACACCTTC
TRBD1	TRBV28	TRBJ2-1	-	CASSQGDRYNEQFF	TGTGCCAGCAGTCAAGGGGACAGATACAATGAGCAGTTCTTC
-	TRBV19	TRBJ1-5	-	CASSMRADPNQPQHF	TGTGCCAGTAGTATGCGGGCAGACCCAAATCAGCCCCAGCATTTT
-	TRBV7-3	TRBJ2-5	many	CASSLGNRETQYF	TGTGCCAGCAGCTTAGGGAACCGAGAGACCCAGTACTTC
TRBD2	TRBV20-1	TRBJ2-1	few	CSATSGRADNEQFF	TGCAGTGCAACTAGCGGGAGGGCCGACAATGAGCAGTTCTTC
-	TRBV2	TRBJ2-1	few	CASTLGNEQFF	TGTGCCAGCACCCTAGGTAATGAGCAGTTCTTC